The source of this T cell receptor beta chain is a study of cytomegalovirus exposure and HLA in healthy donors. Study results and caveats: Across donors, most TCRs were seen rarely, yet some public ones were widespread. High sensitivity and specificity were reportedly achieved when the classifier diagnosed cytomegalovirus status.

Germline V gene sequence: CDR1 ENHRY, CDR2 SYGVKD. Germline trimming cut 10 bases from V and 6 bases from J; bases unmatched to any gene: 10. The CDR3 loop spans 13 amino acids. Clones were sequenced by immunoSEQ multiplex PCR, and TCRdb holds only the in-frame ones, with some missing. Among approximately 230,000 clones listed, roughly 90% were seen once. Concerning this clone: Its matching antigen is unknown.

Sequencing used PBMCs. The chain carries TRBV10-3 and TRBJ1-2; 8 positions match TRBD1. This TCR came from a man between 18 and 29 years old in good health and CMV-seropositive. This CDR3 reads CATSSGGLDGYTF. The CDR3 nucleotides are TGTGCCACCTCTTCAGGGGGCTTAGATGGCTACACCTTC.